Listed below are T cell receptor beta chains from one sample, sequenced in a study of CD8+CD57+ T cells in acquired aplastic anemia. TCRdb redid the calling of the reads with MiXCR, one entry per CDR3 protein. There are some 150,000 distinct CDR3 sequences in the sample; approximately 52% occur only once, and 12% lies in the top ten. The sample taken for sequencing was sorted CD4+, CD8+, or CD8+CD57+ T cells (not recorded which) from PBMCs. The receptors here all came from a human donor with aplastic anemia. CDR3s include the opening cysteine and the closing phenylalanine or tryptophan. D genes are given only for firm matches. Size values are once, few and many counts, or a class for expanded clones, and some rows have none.

j_gene	abundance	v_gene	d_gene	CDR3nt	CDR3aa
TRBJ1-1	NA	TRBV4-1	TRBD1	TGCGCCAGCGGCCAGAACAGGGGCACTGAAGCTTTCTTT	CASGQNRGTEAFF
TRBJ2-7	NA	TRBV10-3	NA	TGTGCCATCAGTCAGACGGACTCCTACGAGCAGTACTTC	CAISQTDSYEQYF
TRBJ1-2	many	TRBV20-1	NA	TGCAGTGCTATTGCAGGGCGAACCACCAACTATGGCTACACCTTC	CSAIAGRTTNYGYTF
TRBJ1-2	NA	TRBV10-3	TRBD1	TGTGCCATCGGTCTCCGGGACAGTGAGTACGGCTACACCTTC	CAIGLRDSEYGYTF
TRBJ2-7	NA	TRBV14	TRBD2	TGTGCCAGCAGTTTAACCATAGCGGGGGGCTACGAGCAGTACTTC	CASSLTIAGGYEQYF
TRBJ1-1	NA	TRBV20-1	NA	TGCAGTGCTAGACGAGGGTTGGACACTGAAGCTTTCTTT	CSARRGLDTEAFF
TRBJ2-5	few	TRBV7-3	NA	TGTGCCAGCAGCCGAGAGTACCAAGAGACCCAGTACTTC	CASSREYQETQYF
TRBJ1-2	many	TRBV2	TRBD1	TGTGCCAGCAGTGAAGAGACAGGGAACTATGGCTACACCTTC	CASSEETGNYGYTF
TRBJ1-1	NA	TRBV5-8	TRBD1	TGTGCCAGCAGCCCGGGCCCGACAGGGGACACTGAAGCTTTCTTT	CASSPGPTGDTEAFF
TRBJ1-6	NA	TRBV5-1	NA	TGCGCCAGCAGCTTGGTCGACAGAGGTATGGGCTCACCCCTCCACTTT	CASSLVDRGMGSPLHF
TRBJ1-4	NA	TRBV10-3	TRBD1	TGTGCCATCAAAGGGACAGCCACCGATGAAAAACTGTTTTTT	CAIKGTATDEKLFF
TRBJ2-1	NA	TRBV16	NA	TGTGCCACCCAAGTACGGAGGAGCTCCTACAATGAGCAGTTCTTC	CATQVRRSSYNEQFF
TRBJ2-1	NA	TRBV20-1	NA	TGCAGTGCTAGGAATGGATTTAGTCTCCTAGACAATGAGCAGTTCTTC	CSARNGFSLLDNEQFF
TRBJ2-3	NA	TRBV20-1	NA	TGCAGTGCTAGCAGGGGAGGCACAGATACGCAGTATTTT	CSASRGGTDTQYF
TRBJ2-2	NA	TRBV29-1	NA	TGTGCCTGGACCTGGGGCGCGGTGAACACCGGGGAGCTGTTTTTT	CAWTWGAVNTGELFF